This paragraph reports one T cell receptor beta chain. The ends were cut back, 3 bases at V and 6 bases at J, with 8 bases in the middle. Germline CDR1 and CDR2: DFQATT and SNEGSKA (reference sequence). The CDR3 is 11 amino acids. These data originate in a study of cytomegalovirus exposure and HLA in healthy donors. The PCR employed 60 Vbeta primers together with 13 Jbeta primers. Per the original data handling: In a later analysis, of 80 million or so unique beta chains, 9 million to 11 million appeared in at least two donors. The repertoire was sequenced with immunoSEQ multiplex PCR; TCRdb's copy has only in-frame clones and lacks some. From that table come the V and J calls and clone size; the DNA was used to work out D and trimming. The top ten hold around 10% of the sample, which has 150,000 to 200,000 clones, 75% to 85% seen once.

The chain uses TRBV20-1 and TRBJ1-1; no clear D gene. This receptor was identified in a man in his fifties or sixties in good health and CMV-seropositive. Sequenced input: PBMCs. The CDR3 spells CSASRVSEAFF. The CDR3 DNA reads TGCAGTGCTAGTAGAGTGTCTGAAGCTTTCTTT.